This T cell receptor beta chain was identified in a study of blood T cell repertoires in COVID-19. Study details: The United States, Italy and Spain were the sources of the acute and convalescent COVID-19 samples. Nucleic acid was either cDNA or gDNA, and it came from T cells, B-cell-depleted T cells, or PBMCs.

In the original analysis: Amplification with reference gene primers provided the estimates of nucleated cell counts. Assay used: immunoSEQ multiplex PCR; TCRdb lists only in-frame clones, some missing. V, J and clone size were drawn from that table, and D and trimming were deduced from the DNA. The sample lists tens of thousands of clones, 75% to 85% occurring once. Those enrolled in Seattle joined during active infection and were followed longitudinally afterward. The CDR3 runs 15 residues. Per the germline V gene, CDR1 is LGHNA and CDR2 is YSLEER. V gave up 0 bases and J gave up 0 bases, with 6 bases separating them.

Sequencing input: peripheral blood. The sequence derives from a man in his forties or fifties with COVID-19, enrolled during active disease. J is TRBJ1-5 and V is TRBV4-3; a possible D gene is TRBD1 (5 bases). This CDR3 reads CASSQDGGSNQPQHF. The CDR3 DNA reads as TGCGCCAGCAGCCAAGACGGGGGTAGCAATCAGCCCCAGCATTTT.